Below are 32 T cell receptor beta chains sequenced from a single sample in a study of blood T cell repertoires in COVID-19. The repertoire was sequenced with immunoSEQ multiplex PCR; TCRdb's copy has only in-frame clones and lacks some. Among roughly 100,000 clones listed, 84% were seen once. The sequenced sample consisted of peripheral blood. The receptors here all came from a human donor in a cohort sampled during active or convalescent COVID-19.

The chain is built from TRBV30 and TRBJ1-3; no clear D gene. This CDR3 has 14 amino acids. V was pared by 0 bases and J by 0 bases, with 6 bases between. Germline-derived CDR1 and CDR2 are GTSNPN and SVGIG (reference sequence). CDR3 residues: CAWSVTGSGNTIYF. The CDR3, as DNA: TGTGCCTGGAGTGTAACCGGCTCTGGAAACACCATATATTTT.

V is TRBV10-3 and J is TRBJ1-4; 10 positions match TRBD1. Germline assignment: CDR1 ENHRY and CDR2 SYGVKD. The CDR3 totals 16 residues. Losses at the gene ends were 0 bases for V and 7 bases for J; bases not matched to a gene: 5. The CDR3 region has the DNA TGTGCCATCAGTGAGTCCGGACAGGGGGGAAGTGAAAAACTGTTTTTT. Translating it yields CAISESGQGGSEKLFF.

V and J are TRBV6-5 and TRBJ1-1; the D is unclear. The germline V gene encodes CDR1 MNHEY and CDR2 SVGAGI. The germline V and J ends were trimmed by 2 bases and 1 base, with 14 bases remaining between them. This CDR3 is 16 amino acids long. The CDR3: CASSYRTAKGNTEAFF. CDR3 sequence (DNA): TGTGCCAGCAGTTACAGGACTGCTAAGGGGAACACTGAAGCTTTCTTT.

The J gene is TRBJ2-3, the V gene TRBV5-4, with no clear D. V shed 2 bases and J shed 4 bases, with 14 bases lying between them. There are 15 residues in the CDR3. Germline V CDR1 and CDR2: SGHNT, YYREEE (reference sequence). The chain's CDR3 is CASSLNLASSDTQYF. The DNA for the CDR3 is TGTGCCAGCAGCTTAAACCTCGCGAGTTCAGATACGCAGTATTTT.

The genes are TRBV6-5 and TRBJ1-1; TRBD1 agrees at 8 bases. The CDR3 sequence is 15 residues long. Germline CDR1 is MNHEY and CDR2 is SVGAGI. V was clipped by 0 bases and J by 7 bases; unmatched bases: 7. The CDR3 loop is CASSYSIQGAGEAFF. CDR3 nucleotides: TGTGCCAGCAGTTACTCGATTCAGGGGGCCGGTGAAGCTTTCTTT.

This chain links TRBV5-6 with TRBJ1-1; D remains ambiguous. V was pared by 2 bases and J by 3 bases, with 11 bases between. CDR3 length: 14 amino acids. In germline, CDR1 is SGHDT, CDR2 YYEEEE. In DNA form, the CDR3 reads TGTGCCAGCAGCTTACCAGTTTCTGACACTGAAGCTTTCTTT. This gives the protein CASSLPVSDTEAFF.

The chain is built from TRBV18 and TRBJ2-2; the D gene is possibly TRBD1 (6 bases). The CDR3 spans 17 residues. V was trimmed by 3 bases and J by 4 bases, leaving 18 bases between them. CDR1 and CDR2 (germline): KGHSH, LQKENI. CDR3 in amino acids: CASSPPRGGPSTGELFF. Written as DNA, the CDR3 is TGTGCCAGCTCACCCCCCCGTGGGGGCCCTAGCACCGGGGAGCTGTTTTTT.

The chain employs TRBV15 and TRBJ2-7; D might be TRBD1 (6 bases). This CDR3 is 13 amino acids long. CDR1 is LNHNV, CDR2 YYDKDF, per germline (reference sequence). V lost 5 bases and J lost 0, with 8 bases in between. CDR3 loop: CATSLGASYEQYF. In nucleotides, the CDR3 is TGTGCCACCAGCTTGGGGGCCTCCTACGAGCAGTACTTC. Based on the CDR3 plus reference TRBV15 and TRBJ2-7, the full variable domain is DAMVIQNPRYQVTQFGKPVTLSCSQTLNHNVMYWYQQKSSQAPKLLFHYYDKDFNNEADTPDNFQSRRPNTSFCFLDIRSPGLGDTAMYLCATSLGASYEQYFGPGTRLTVT.

The chain is built from TRBV5-4 and TRBJ2-6, with D possibly matching TRBD2 (7 bases). Germline V lookup: CDR1 SGHNT, CDR2 YYREEE (reference sequence). V lost 4 bases, J lost 2 bases, and 19 bases lay in between. The CDR3 is 18 residues long. The CDR3 DNA sequence: TGTGCCAGCAGCGGCGGGGGCTCCGGTTTTCCTGGGGCCAACGTCCTGACTTTC. Translated, it gives CASSGGGSGFPGANVLTF. Full variable domain (missing parts from reference TRBV5-4 and TRBJ2-6): ETGVTQSPTHLIKTRGQQVTLRCSSQSGHNTVSWYQQALGQGPQFIFQYYREEENGRGNFPPRFSGLQFPNYSSELNVNALELDDSALYLCASSGGGSGFPGANVLTFGAGSRLTVL.

This chain uses TRBV2 with TRBJ2-1; 7 bases line up with TRBD1. The germline CDR1 and CDR2 sequences are SNHLY and FYNNEI. This CDR3 is 15 amino acids long. With V trimmed by 4 bases and J by 4 bases, 7 bases remained unmatched. For the CDR3, the DNA is TGTGCCAGCAGTGGGGACAGTAAAAGGTACAATGAGCAGTTCTTC. Translating it yields CASSGDSKRYNEQFF. Based on the CDR3 plus reference TRBV2 and TRBJ2-1, the full variable domain is EPEVTQTPSHQVTQMGQEVILRCVPISNHLYFYWYRQILGQKVEFLVSFYNNEISEKSEIFDDQFSVERPDGSNFTLKIRSTKLEDSAMYFCASSGDSKRYNEQFFGPGTRLTVL.

J is TRBJ2-1 and V is TRBV5-1; 8 bases are a match to TRBD1. The germline V gene encodes CDR1 SGHRS and CDR2 YFSETQ. This CDR3 contains 14 residues. V shed 4 bases, J shed 6 bases, and the junction held 6 bases outside the gene matches. As DNA, the CDR3 is TGCGCCAGCAGCGTGCCTACAGGGGGCAATGAGCAGTTCTTC. Translating gives CASSVPTGGNEQFF.

V is TRBV6-5 and J is TRBJ1-1; weak D call: TRBD1 (5 bases). The length of the CDR3 is 13 residues. The V gene's germline CDR1 is MNHEY and CDR2 SVGAGI. CDR3 in DNA: TGTGCTATCAGGGCCATGGTGAACACTGAAGCTTTCTTT. Translated: CAIRAMVNTEAFF.

CDR3 bases: TGTGCCAGCAGCCGGGACATCCATGGCTACACCTTC. It encodes CASSRDIHGYTF. V is TRBV7-8 and J is TRBJ1-2; tentative D call: TRBD1 (6 bases). Germline CDR1 SGHVS, CDR2 FQNEAQ. The length of the CDR3 is 12 residues. Trimming took off 5 bases at V and 6 bases at J, with 10 bases between the two ends. The full variable domain, its missing parts supplied by reference TRBV7-8 and TRBJ1-2, is GAGVSQSPRYKVAKRGQDVALRCDPISGHVSLFWYQQALGQGPEFLTYFQNEAQLDKSGLPSDRFFAERPEGSVSTLKIQRTQQEDSAVYLCASSRDIHGYTFGSGTRLTVV.

A few counts support this clone. V gene TRBV5-1 combines with J gene TRBJ1-2; the D is unclear. Germline V lookup: CDR1 SGHRS, CDR2 YFSETQ. This CDR3 is built from 15 residues. With 0 bases removed from V and 2 bases from J, the gap between germline ends came to 11 bases. In DNA form, the CDR3 reads TGCGCCAGCAGCTTGGTGGTGGCAAACAACTATGGCTACACCTTC. As protein: CASSLVVANNYGYTF.

The chain has TRBV7-8 and TRBJ2-2; 9 nucleotides line up with TRBD2. The V gene end was trimmed by 6 bases and the J gene end by 6 bases; junction bases not matched to a gene: 8. The germline V gene has CDR1 SGHVS and CDR2 FQNEAQ. The CDR3 is 15 amino acids. CDR3 protein: CASSLSGGSPGELFF. The CDR3 DNA sequence: TGTGCCAGCAGTCTGAGCGGGGGGTCCCCCGGGGAGCTGTTTTTT.

The rearrangement links TRBV2 to TRBJ1-6, with TRBD1 identical over 7 bases. This CDR3 region has 13 residues. Germline V CDR1 and CDR2: SNHLY, FYNNEI. Trimming cost V 8 bases and J 6 bases; bases outside gene matches: 4. The CDR3 nucleotides read TGTGCCAGCGAAAGGGGGCTTAATTCACCCCTCCACTTT. As protein: CASERGLNSPLHF.

The V gene is TRBV24-1, the J gene TRBJ2-3; no reliable D call. Germline-derived CDR1 and CDR2 are KGHDR and SFDVKD. V dropped 0 bases and J dropped 2 bases, with 5 bases sitting between them. The CDR3 runs to 14 residues. The CDR3 loop reads CATSDLLATDTQYF. The CDR3 region has the DNA TGTGCCACCAGTGATTTGTTGGCCACAGATACGCAGTATTTT.

V is TRBV5-4 and J is TRBJ1-6, with a tentative D call TRBD1 (6 bases). V lost 3 bases and J lost 0, with 13 bases in between. CDR3 length: 17 amino acids. Per the germline V gene, CDR1 is SGHNT and CDR2 is YYREEE (reference sequence). In DNA form, the CDR3 reads TGTGCCAGCAGCTCGGACAGTGAACGCTCCTATAATTCACCCCTCCACTTT. Protein: CASSSDSERSYNSPLHF.

The chain employs TRBV6-5 and TRBJ1-1; D is perhaps TRBD1 (5 bases). Per germline, CDR1 MNHEY and CDR2 SVGAGI. V was shortened by 5 bases and J by 1 base, with 8 bases between the two germline ends. The CDR3 is 13 residues long. The CDR3 bases are TGTGCCAGCAGTCTCGGACAGAACACTGAAGCTTTCTTT. Its protein is CASSLGQNTEAFF.

The chain links TRBV6-5 to TRBJ2-2; D is possibly TRBD1 (5 bases). CDR1 and CDR2 (germline): MNHEY, SVGAGI. V was shortened by 5 bases and J by 6 bases, with 13 bases between the two germline ends. The CDR3 contains 14 residues. The CDR3 DNA reads as TGTGCCAGCAGTCGGATAGGACATCCCGGGGAGCTGTTTTTT. This encodes CASSRIGHPGELFF.

The rearrangement uses TRBV25-1 and TRBJ1-3; 7 positions match TRBD1. CDR1 MGHDK and CDR2 SYGVNS come from the germline V gene. There are 16 residues in the CDR3. V was clipped by 5 bases and J by 0 bases; unmatched bases: 7. The CDR3 nucleotides read TGTGCCAGCAGTCCAAGGGGACAGTACTCTGGAAACACCATATATTTT. It encodes CASSPRGQYSGNTIYF. Supplemented by reference TRBV25-1 and TRBJ1-3, the full variable domain reads EADIYQTPRYLVIGTGKKITLECSQTMGHDKMYWYQQDPGMELHLIHYSYGVNSTEKGDLSSESTVSRIRTEHFPLTLESARPSHTSQYLCASSPRGQYSGNTIYFGEGSWLTVV.

V usage is TRBV5-1 and J usage is TRBJ2-1, with no clear D. The germline V and J ends were trimmed by 2 bases and 7 bases, with 4 bases remaining between them. The CDR3 runs to 11 residues. The germline gives CDR1 SGHRS, CDR2 YFSETQ. CDR3 sequence reads: CASSLLNEQFF. In DNA, the CDR3 is TGCGCCAGCAGCTTACTAAATGAGCAGTTCTTC.

The chain carries TRBV7-3 and TRBJ2-5; 7 nucleotides line up with TRBD1. CDR3 length: 17 amino acids. Per the germline V gene, CDR1 is SGHTA and CDR2 is FQGTGA. After removal of 8 bases from V and 5 bases from J, the junction contained 20 bases not matched to a gene. The CDR3 DNA reads TGTGCCAGCGCTCAAAGGGGGCGAAGGGTCGAGTGGGAGACCCAGTACTTC. Translating it yields CASAQRGRRVEWETQYF. Using reference TRBV7-3 and TRBJ2-5 for the parts outside the CDR3, the full variable domain is GAGVSQTPSNKVTEKGKYVELRCDPISGHTALYWYRQSLGQGPEFLIYFQGTGAADDSGLPNDRFFAVRPEGSVSTLKIQRTERGDSAVYLCASAQRGRRVEWETQYFGPGTRLLVL.

J is TRBJ2-7 and V is TRBV18; weak D call: TRBD2 (5 bases). Trimming left V 3 bases short and J 4 bases short, with 13 bases between. CDR3 length equals 14 residues. From germline, CDR1 is KGHSH and CDR2 LQKENI. The CDR3 here is CASSPGPRGYEQYF. CDR3 bases: TGTGCCAGCTCACCGGGCCCACGAGGGTACGAGCAGTACTTC.

The chain has TRBV6-5 and TRBJ1-1, with TRBD1 as a possible D gene (5 bases). Per the germline V gene, CDR1 is MNHEY and CDR2 is SVGAGI. Between the trimmed V and J ends, which lost 6 bases and 8 bases, there was a span of 13 bases. The CDR3 loop spans 12 amino acids. The CDR3 sequence is CASSRAGQEAFF. The CDR3 DNA reads TGTGCCAGCAGCCGGGCAGGGCAAGAAGCTTTCTTT.

V is TRBV6-6 and J is TRBJ2-1; 8 bases line up with TRBD1. Looked up from germline, CDR1 is MNHNY and CDR2 is SVGAGI (reference sequence). V dropped 0 bases and J dropped 8; count of bases not matched to a gene: 6. CDR3 length equals 15 residues. CDR3 in amino acids: CASSYSSQGAHEQFF. CDR3 nucleotides: TGTGCCAGCAGTTACTCGAGTCAGGGGGCCCATGAGCAGTTCTTC.

This rearrangement joins TRBV18 to TRBJ2-3; 9 bases are a match to TRBD1. With V trimmed by 2 bases and J by 4 bases, 13 bases remained unmatched. The germline CDR1 and CDR2 sequences are KGHSH and LQKENI. CDR3 length: 18 residues. The DNA of the CDR3 is TGTGCCAGCTCACCAACGCCCCGGGGGACAGGGATAGCAGATACGCAGTATTTT. Residues: CASSPTPRGTGIADTQYF.

This chain uses TRBV9 with TRBJ2-6; D remains unclear. The CDR3 runs 16 residues. The V end lost 4 bases, the J end lost 0 bases, and 11 bases lay between the germline ends. Germline loops: CDR1 SGDLS, CDR2 YYNGEE. As DNA, the CDR3 is TGTGCCAGCAGCTTAAACTTGGTCTCTGGGGCCAACGTCCTGACTTTC. Encoded protein: CASSLNLVSGANVLTF. The variable domain in full, with the rest retrieved from reference TRBV9 and TRBJ2-6, is DSGVTQTPKHLITATGQRVTLRCSPRSGDLSVYWYQQSLDQGLQFLIQYYNGEERAKGNILERFSAQQFPDLHSELNLSSLELGDSALYFCASSLNLVSGANVLTFGAGSRLTVL.

The genes are TRBV29-1 and TRBJ1-6, with TRBD1 as a possible D gene (6 bases). Germline CDR1 is SQVTM and CDR2 is ANQGSEA. This CDR3 contains 13 residues. Between the trimmed V and J ends, which lost 5 bases and 7 bases, there was a span of 12 bases. The CDR3 coding sequence is TGCAGCGTTCGGGACCAGGGGAATTCACCCCTCCACTTT. This sequence encodes CSVRDQGNSPLHF.

This chain joins TRBV2 and TRBJ2-1, with D possibly being TRBD2 (5 bases). The germline V gene encodes CDR1 SNHLY and CDR2 FYNNEI. V was shortened by 5 bases and J by 10 bases, with 12 bases between the two germline ends. CDR3 length equals 12 residues. CDR3 DNA sequence: TGTGCCAGCAGTCCCGCTTGGAGGGAGCAGTTCTTC. Protein product: CASSPAWREQFF.

The V and J genes are TRBV11-1 and TRBJ2-2, with D maybe TRBD1 (6 bases). The V and J ends lost 5 bases and 7 bases respectively, with 11 bases between them. This CDR3 is 13 amino acids long. Germline CDR1 is SGHAT and CDR2 is FQDESV (reference sequence). The CDR3: CASSPQGIGELFF. The CDR3 DNA follows: TGTGCCAGCAGCCCGCAGGGGATCGGGGAGCTGTTTTTT.

The chain employs TRBV5-1 and TRBJ1-1; TRBD1 matches 7 bases. There are 17 residues in the CDR3. V shed 4 bases, J shed 0 bases, and the junction held 12 bases outside the gene matches. Germline V gene lookup returns CDR1 SGHRS and CDR2 YFSETQ. The CDR3 coding sequence is TGCGCCAGCAGCCCCGACTCGGGACAGCGTTTGAACACTGAAGCTTTCTTT. Translated, it gives CASSPDSGQRLNTEAFF.